This TCR beta chain was captured in a study of cytomegalovirus exposure and HLA in healthy donors. Study-wide context: Researchers found that about four fifths of 350 to 500 genotyped donors fell within the Caucasian-associated ancestry cluster.

V lost 0 bases to trimming and J lost 1 base, with 7 bases between them. The CDR3 is 14 amino acids. Germline CDR1 and CDR2: SGDLS and YYNGEE. Healthy bone marrow donors made up the donor group. PCR employed 60 Vbeta and 13 Jbeta primers. Libraries were prepared by immunoSEQ multiplex PCR; TCRdb keeps only in-frame clonotypes and omits some of them. The sample has 90,000 to 140,000 clones; roughly 15% are singletons. Sequencing was done on a sample of PBMCs. The V and J genes are TRBV9 and TRBJ1-2; D gene uncertain. The sequence came from a female donor in good health and CMV-seronegative. The CDR3 reads CASSVAVVNYGYTF. The DNA of the CDR3 is TGTGCCAGCAGCGTAGCGGTAGTTAACTATGGCTACACCTTC. The entire variable domain, with the rest obtained from reference TRBV9 and TRBJ1-2, is as follows: DSGVTQTPKHLITATGQRVTLRCSPRSGDLSVYWYQQSLDQGLQFLIQYYNGEERAKGNILERFSAQQFPDLHSELNLSSLELGDSALYFCASSVAVVNYGYTFGSGTRLTVV.